The 19 T cell receptor beta chains listed next were all sequenced from one sample in a study of shared clonotypes between healthy human individuals. TCRdb's copy holds only in-frame clones and misses some; the assay was immunoSEQ multiplex PCR. This table holds 2 million or so clones, around 96% found once. Terminally differentiated effector memory CD45RA+ cells were excluded by CCR7 positive selection of CD45RO-negative cells. Input material: naive CD8+ T cells sorted from blood. These receptors originate from a man younger than 30 in good health.

This chain links TRBV16 with TRBJ2-5; D ambiguous. The CDR3 contains 13 residues. The germline gives CDR1 KGHSY, CDR2 FQNENV. V was trimmed by 4 bases and J by 4 bases, leaving 10 bases between them. The CDR3 region has the DNA TGTGCCAGCAGCCTTCTGACCTCAGAGACCCAGTACTTC. Translation: CASSLLTSETQYF.

J is TRBJ2-7 and V is TRBV9, with TRBD1 identical over 10 bases. The CDR3 contains 15 residues. Germline V CDR1 and CDR2: SGDLS, YYNGEE. V dropped 4 bases and J dropped 5; count of bases not matched to a gene: 9. CDR3 in DNA: TGTGCCAGCAGCACCTCCGGGACAGGGGTAAACGAGCAGTACTTC. Encoded protein: CASSTSGTGVNEQYF.

The chain links TRBV4-3 to TRBJ2-1; D may be TRBD2 (5 bases). Germline V lookup: CDR1 LGHNA, CDR2 YSLEER. V shed 0 bases and J shed 4 bases, with 13 bases lying between them. The CDR3 is 16 residues long. The CDR3 loop reads CASSQDRDYPYNEQFF. The CDR3 DNA follows: TGCGCCAGCAGCCAAGATCGTGACTATCCTTACAATGAGCAGTTCTTC.

The chain combines TRBV19 with TRBJ2-5, with TRBD2 matching 11 bases. The CDR3 is made up of 17 amino acids. Germline V gene lookup returns CDR1 LNHDA and CDR2 SQIVND (reference sequence). Trimming cost V 3 bases and J 5 bases; bases outside gene matches: 11. The CDR3 region has the DNA TGTGCCAGTAGTATGGGTCTAGCGGGAGGTTTGGGGGAGACCCAGTACTTC. Translation: CASSMGLAGGLGETQYF.

V gene TRBV13 combines with J gene TRBJ2-3, with TRBD1 identical over 9 bases. V was clipped by 4 bases and J by 7 bases; unmatched bases: 12. The CDR3 length is 16 residues. From germline, CDR1 is PRHDT and CDR2 FYEKMQ (reference sequence). For the CDR3, the DNA is TGTGCCAGCAGCTCCGACCGGGACAGGGTAGAAAATACGCAGTATTTT. Its translation is CASSSDRDRVENTQYF.

This chain links TRBV19 with TRBJ2-7, with 10 bases fitting TRBD2. The CDR3 is 15 residues long. Germline assignment: CDR1 LNHDA and CDR2 SQIVND (reference sequence). The V gene end was trimmed by 6 bases and the J gene end by 2 bases; junction bases not matched to a gene: 7. The CDR3 nucleotides are TGTGCCAGTAGCCAACTAGCGGGGCCGGCCTACGAGCAGTACTTC. Its protein product is CASSQLAGPAYEQYF. Using reference TRBV19 and TRBJ2-7 for the parts outside the CDR3, the full variable domain is DGGITQSPKYLFRKEGQNVTLSCEQNLNHDAMYWYRQDPGQGLRLIYYSQIVNDFQKGDIAEGYSVSREKKESFPLTVTSAQKNPTAFYLCASSQLAGPAYEQYFGPGTRLTVT.

The V gene is TRBV29-1, the J gene TRBJ2-3; TRBD1 matches 7 bases. Germline lookup yields CDR1 SQVTM and CDR2 ANQGSEA. With V trimmed by 1 base and J by 2 bases, 6 bases remained unmatched. The CDR3 is made up of 15 amino acids. CDR3 nucleotides: TGCAGCGTTGAAGCGCTTACAGGGGACACAGATACGCAGTATTTT. It yields the protein CSVEALTGDTDTQYF.

The chain carries TRBV5-1 and TRBJ2-2, with 9 bases lining up with TRBD2. J gave up 6 bases and V 4 bases, and 7 bases lay outside the gene matches. Germline V CDR1 and CDR2: SGHRS, YFSETQ. This CDR3 is 15 amino acids long. In nucleotides, the CDR3 is TGCGCCAGCAGCCTAGGGACTAGCTCCCCCGGGGAGCTGTTTTTT. Residues: CASSLGTSSPGELFF.

The sample holds one count of this clone. The chain carries TRBV5-8 and TRBJ1-2, with unresolved D. Looked up from germline, CDR1 is SGHTS and CDR2 is YDEGEE. The length of the CDR3 is 12 residues. Trimming stripped 0 bases from V and 6 bases from J, with 6 bases between. CDR3 loop: CASSLVADGYTF. The CDR3 DNA sequence: TGTGCCAGCAGCTTGGTAGCCGATGGCTACACCTTC.

The chain recombines TRBV5-6 with TRBJ1-2, with D perhaps TRBD1 (6 bases). This CDR3 contains 13 residues. The V end was cut by 4 bases, the J end by 2 bases, with 9 bases between. CDR1 and CDR2 from the germline V gene are SGHDT and YYEEEE. This CDR3 is CASSGGFNYGYTF. The DNA of the CDR3 is TGTGCCAGCAGCGGGGGCTTCAACTATGGCTACACCTTC. Full variable domain (remainder filled in from reference TRBV5-6 and TRBJ1-2): DAGVTQSPTHLIKTRGQQVTLRCSPKSGHDTVSWYQQALGQGPQFIFQYYEEEERQRGNFPDRFSGHQFPNYSSELNVNALLLGDSALYLCASSGGFNYGYTFGSGTRLTVV.

The V gene is TRBV28, the J gene TRBJ2-7; 11 nucleotides line up with TRBD1. CDR1 and CDR2 (germline): MDHEN, SYDVKM. V shed 6 bases and J 4 bases; nucleotides not matched to a gene: 5. CDR3 length equals 14 residues. The CDR3 bases are TGTGCCAGCAGAGGACAGGGGGCGCCGTACGAGCAGTACTTC. Protein: CASRGQGAPYEQYF.

The chain couples TRBV5-4 to TRBJ2-7, with D perhaps matching TRBD1 (6 bases). With 4 bases removed from V and 2 bases from J, the gap between germline ends came to 19 bases. The germline CDR1 and CDR2 sequences are SGHNT and YYREEE (reference sequence). This CDR3 spans 16 amino acids. CDR3 sequence reads: CASSLSLGTIPYEQYF. The CDR3 DNA reads as TGTGCCAGCAGCCTTAGTCTAGGGACAATCCCCTACGAGCAGTACTTC.

On this clone: The sample contains more than one DNA sequence encoding this CDR3. The V gene is TRBV28, the J gene TRBJ2-3; TRBD1 might be the D (6 bases). Trimming removed 5 bases at V and 5 bases at J, with 11 bases between. Germline loops: CDR1 MDHEN, CDR2 SYDVKM. The CDR3 length is 13 residues. The CDR3 protein is CASSLTGGDTQYF. The CDR3 DNA follows: TGTGCCAGCAGTCTGACAGGCGGAGATACGCAGTATTTT.

The sample holds a few counts of this clone. V and J are TRBV2 and TRBJ2-7; TRBD2 aligns across 12 bases. The CDR3 has 15 residues. The germline V gene has CDR1 SNHLY and CDR2 FYNNEI. V lost 8 bases to trimming and J lost 7 bases; unmatched junction nucleotides: 12. CDR3 sequence: CASLRDLAGGGEQYF. CDR3 nucleotides: TGTGCCAGCCTCAGAGATCTAGCGGGAGGGGGGGAGCAGTACTTC.

This clone came up once. The chain recombines TRBV9 with TRBJ2-7; D gene uncertain. The germline V gene encodes CDR1 SGDLS and CDR2 YYNGEE. V lost 3 bases, J lost 5 bases, and 18 bases lay in between. The CDR3 extends over 15 amino acids. Written as DNA, the CDR3 is TGTGCCAGCAGCGCAGACGGAGTAGGGTTCCACGAGCAGTACTTC. It is translated as CASSADGVGFHEQYF. Combining the CDR3 with reference TRBV9 and TRBJ2-7 gives the whole variable domain DSGVTQTPKHLITATGQRVTLRCSPRSGDLSVYWYQQSLDQGLQFLIQYYNGEERAKGNILERFSAQQFPDLHSELNLSSLELGDSALYFCASSADGVGFHEQYFGPGTRLTVT.

The V gene is TRBV27, the J gene TRBJ1-1; D is unclear. The CDR3 spans 15 residues. In germline, CDR1 is MNHEY, CDR2 SMNVEV (reference sequence). Deletions cut 5 bases from V and 3 bases from J, with 16 bases between. The CDR3 region has the DNA TGTGCCAGCAGTCCCCGGACGGTCCAGGACACTGAAGCTTTCTTT. This encodes CASSPRTVQDTEAFF.

The CDR3 bases are TGTGCCAGCAGTCCGACTAGCGGAGAGACCCAGTACTTC. This sequence encodes CASSPTSGETQYF. The chain has TRBV6-5 and TRBJ2-5; 9 bases fit TRBD2. V trimming: 5 bases; J trimming: 4 bases; junction bases outside the gene matches: 2. The CDR3 spans 13 residues. Germline V gene lookup returns CDR1 MNHEY and CDR2 SVGAGI.

The chain carries TRBV6-6 and TRBJ2-1, with unresolved D. Germline loops: CDR1 MNHNY, CDR2 SVGAGI (reference sequence). Trimming took 2 bases from V and 9 from J, leaving 11 bases between them. This CDR3 contains 13 residues. The DNA of the CDR3 is TGTGCCAGCAGTTACGGGCGTGTGGCTGAGCAGTTCTTC. Translating gives CASSYGRVAEQFF.

The V call is TRBV30, the J call TRBJ1-2; D unresolved. V dropped 0 bases and J dropped 4 bases, with 6 bases sitting between them. This CDR3 comprises 12 residues. Germline V CDR1 and CDR2: GTSNPN, SVGIG (reference sequence). The CDR3 here is CAWSVASYGYTF. The DNA of the CDR3 is TGTGCCTGGAGTGTTGCTAGCTATGGCTACACCTTC.